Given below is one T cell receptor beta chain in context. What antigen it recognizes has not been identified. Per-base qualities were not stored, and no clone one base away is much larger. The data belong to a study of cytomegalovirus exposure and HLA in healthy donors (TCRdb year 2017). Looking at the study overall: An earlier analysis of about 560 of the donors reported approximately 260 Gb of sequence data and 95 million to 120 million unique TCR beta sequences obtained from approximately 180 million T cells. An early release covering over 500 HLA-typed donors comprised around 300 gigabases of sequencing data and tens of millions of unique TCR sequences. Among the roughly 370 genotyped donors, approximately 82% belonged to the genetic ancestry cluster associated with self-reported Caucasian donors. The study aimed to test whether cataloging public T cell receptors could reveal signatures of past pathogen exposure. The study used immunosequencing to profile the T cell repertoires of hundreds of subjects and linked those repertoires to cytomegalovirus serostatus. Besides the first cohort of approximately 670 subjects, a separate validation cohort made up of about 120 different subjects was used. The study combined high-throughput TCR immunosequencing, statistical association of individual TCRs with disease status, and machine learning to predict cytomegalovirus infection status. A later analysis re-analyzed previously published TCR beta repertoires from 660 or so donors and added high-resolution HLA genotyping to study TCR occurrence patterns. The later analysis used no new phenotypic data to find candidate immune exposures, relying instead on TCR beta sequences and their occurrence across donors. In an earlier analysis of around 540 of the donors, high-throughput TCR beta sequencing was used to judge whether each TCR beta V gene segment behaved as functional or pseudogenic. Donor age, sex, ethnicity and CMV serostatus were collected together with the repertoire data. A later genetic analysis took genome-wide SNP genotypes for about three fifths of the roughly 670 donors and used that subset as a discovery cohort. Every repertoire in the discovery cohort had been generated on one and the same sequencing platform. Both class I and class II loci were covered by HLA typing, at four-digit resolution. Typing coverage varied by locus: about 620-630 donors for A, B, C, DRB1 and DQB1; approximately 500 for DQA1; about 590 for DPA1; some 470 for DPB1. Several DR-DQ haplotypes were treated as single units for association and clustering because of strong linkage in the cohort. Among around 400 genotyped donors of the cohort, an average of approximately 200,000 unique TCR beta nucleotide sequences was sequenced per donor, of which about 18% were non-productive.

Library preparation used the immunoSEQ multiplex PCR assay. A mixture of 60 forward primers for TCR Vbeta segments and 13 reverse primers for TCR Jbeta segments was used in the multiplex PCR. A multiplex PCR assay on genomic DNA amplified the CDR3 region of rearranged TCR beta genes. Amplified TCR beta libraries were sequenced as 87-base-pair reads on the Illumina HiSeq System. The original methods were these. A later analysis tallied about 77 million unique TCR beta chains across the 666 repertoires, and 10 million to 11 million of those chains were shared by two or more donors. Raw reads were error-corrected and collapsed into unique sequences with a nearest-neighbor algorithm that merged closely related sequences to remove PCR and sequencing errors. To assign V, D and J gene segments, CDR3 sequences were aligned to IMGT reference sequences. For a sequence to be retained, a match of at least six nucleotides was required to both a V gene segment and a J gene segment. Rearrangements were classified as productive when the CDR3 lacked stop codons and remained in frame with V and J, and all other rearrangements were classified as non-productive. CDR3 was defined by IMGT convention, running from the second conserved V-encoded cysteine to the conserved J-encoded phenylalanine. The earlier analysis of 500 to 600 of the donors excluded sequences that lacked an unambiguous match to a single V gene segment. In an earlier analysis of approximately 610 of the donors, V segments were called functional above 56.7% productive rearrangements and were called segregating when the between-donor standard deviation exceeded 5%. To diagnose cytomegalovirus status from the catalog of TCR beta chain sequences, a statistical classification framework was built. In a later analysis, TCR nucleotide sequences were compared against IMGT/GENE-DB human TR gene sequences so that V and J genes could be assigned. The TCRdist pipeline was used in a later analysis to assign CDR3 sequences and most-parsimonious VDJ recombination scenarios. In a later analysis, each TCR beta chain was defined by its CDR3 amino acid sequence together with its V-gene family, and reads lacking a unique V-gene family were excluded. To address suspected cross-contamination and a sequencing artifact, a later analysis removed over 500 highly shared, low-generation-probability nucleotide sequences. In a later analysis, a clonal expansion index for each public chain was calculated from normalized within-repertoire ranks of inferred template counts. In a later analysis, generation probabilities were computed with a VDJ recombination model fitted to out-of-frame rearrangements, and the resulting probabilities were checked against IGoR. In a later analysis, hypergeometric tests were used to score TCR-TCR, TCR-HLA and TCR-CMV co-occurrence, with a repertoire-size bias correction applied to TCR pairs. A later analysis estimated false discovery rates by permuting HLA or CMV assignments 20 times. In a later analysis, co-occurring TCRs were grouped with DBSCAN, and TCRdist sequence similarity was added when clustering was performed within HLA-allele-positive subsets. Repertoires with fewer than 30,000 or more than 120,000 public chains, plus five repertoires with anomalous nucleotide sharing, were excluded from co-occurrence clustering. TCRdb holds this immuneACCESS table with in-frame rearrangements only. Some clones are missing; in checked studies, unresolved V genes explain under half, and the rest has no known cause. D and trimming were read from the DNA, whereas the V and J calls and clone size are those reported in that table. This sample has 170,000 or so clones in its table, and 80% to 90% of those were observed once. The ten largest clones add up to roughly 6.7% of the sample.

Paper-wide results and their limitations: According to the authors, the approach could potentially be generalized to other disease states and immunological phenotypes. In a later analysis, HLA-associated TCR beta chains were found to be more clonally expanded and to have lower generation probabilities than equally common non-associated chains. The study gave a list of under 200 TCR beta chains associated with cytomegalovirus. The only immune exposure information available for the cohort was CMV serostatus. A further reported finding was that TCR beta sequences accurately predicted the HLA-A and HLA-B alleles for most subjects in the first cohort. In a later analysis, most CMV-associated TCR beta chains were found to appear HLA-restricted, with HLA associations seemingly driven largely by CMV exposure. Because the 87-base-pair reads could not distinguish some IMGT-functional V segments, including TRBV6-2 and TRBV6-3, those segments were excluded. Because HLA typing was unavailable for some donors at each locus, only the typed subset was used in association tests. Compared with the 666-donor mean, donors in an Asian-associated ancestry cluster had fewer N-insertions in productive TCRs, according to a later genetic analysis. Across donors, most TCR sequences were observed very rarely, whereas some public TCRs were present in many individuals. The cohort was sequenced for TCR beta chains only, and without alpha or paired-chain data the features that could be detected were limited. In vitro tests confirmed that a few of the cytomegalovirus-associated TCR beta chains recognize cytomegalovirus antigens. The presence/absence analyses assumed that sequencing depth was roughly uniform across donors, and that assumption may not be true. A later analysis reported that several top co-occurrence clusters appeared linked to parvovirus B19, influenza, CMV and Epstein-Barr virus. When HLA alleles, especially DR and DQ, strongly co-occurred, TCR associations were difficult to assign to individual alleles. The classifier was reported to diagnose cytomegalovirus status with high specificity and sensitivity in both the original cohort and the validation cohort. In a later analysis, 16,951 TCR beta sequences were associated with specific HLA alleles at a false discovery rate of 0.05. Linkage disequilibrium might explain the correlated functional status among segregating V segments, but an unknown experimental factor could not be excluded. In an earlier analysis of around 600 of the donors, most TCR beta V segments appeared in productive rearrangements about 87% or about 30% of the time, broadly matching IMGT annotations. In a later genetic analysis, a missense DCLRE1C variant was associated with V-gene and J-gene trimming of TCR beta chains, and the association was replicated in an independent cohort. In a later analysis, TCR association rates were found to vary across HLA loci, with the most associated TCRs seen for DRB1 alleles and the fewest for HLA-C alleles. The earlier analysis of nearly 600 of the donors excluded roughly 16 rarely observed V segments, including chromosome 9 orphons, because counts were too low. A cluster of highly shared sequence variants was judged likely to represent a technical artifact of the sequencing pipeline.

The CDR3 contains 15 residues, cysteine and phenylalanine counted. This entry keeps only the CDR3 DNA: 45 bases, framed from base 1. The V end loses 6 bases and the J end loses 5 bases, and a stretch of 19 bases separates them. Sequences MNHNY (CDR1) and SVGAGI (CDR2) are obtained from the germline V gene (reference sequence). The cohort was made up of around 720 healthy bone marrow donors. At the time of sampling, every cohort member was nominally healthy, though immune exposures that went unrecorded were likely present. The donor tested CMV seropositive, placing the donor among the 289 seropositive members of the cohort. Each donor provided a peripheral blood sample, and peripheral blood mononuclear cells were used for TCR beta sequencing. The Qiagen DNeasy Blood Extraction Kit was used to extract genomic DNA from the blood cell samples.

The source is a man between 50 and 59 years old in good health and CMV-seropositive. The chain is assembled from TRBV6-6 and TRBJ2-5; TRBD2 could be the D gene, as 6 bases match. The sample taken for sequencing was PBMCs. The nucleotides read TGTGCCAGCAGAATCACCGGGGGACCCACGGAGACCCAGTACTTC. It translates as CASRITGGPTETQYF.